The 30 T cell receptor beta chains listed next were all sequenced from one sample in a study of T cells after yellow fever vaccination. MiXCR, applied by TCRdb to the 5' RACE reads, yields one record per CDR3 protein. The table includes a few hundred thousand distinct CDR3 sequences, about 19% detected once. This material consisted of PBMCs, taken before the yellow fever booster vaccination. The receptors derive from a man between 18 and 35 years old who received the YFV17D yellow fever vaccine.

The J gene is TRBJ1-2, the V gene TRBV12-3 or TRBV12-4; no clear D gene. V lost 0 bases and J lost 12, with 14 bases in between. This CDR3 spans 13 amino acids. CDR3 in DNA: TGTGCCAGCAGTTTAGCGCGGAGGGAGCGGAACACCTTC. Translation gives CASSLARRERNTF.

Only a few counts were recorded for this clonotype. The chain links TRBV11-2 to TRBJ2-1; tentatively, D is TRBD2 (5 bases). Germline lookup yields CDR1 SGHAT and CDR2 FQNNGV. Trimming cost V 4 bases and J 4 bases, with 14 bases left between them. The CDR3 spans 15 residues. This CDR3 is CASSYREGPYNEQFF. CDR3 DNA: TGTGCCAGCAGCTACCGCGAGGGTCCTTACAATGAGCAGTTCTTC. The full variable domain, completed using reference TRBV11-2 and TRBJ2-1, is EAGVAQSPRYKIIEKRQSVAFWCNPISGHATLYWYQQILGQGPKLLIQFQNNGVVDDSQLPKDRFSAERLKGVDSTLKIQPAKLEDSAVYLCASSYREGPYNEQFFGPGTRLTVL.

The chain combines TRBV27 with TRBJ2-1; tentatively, D is TRBD1 (6 bases). V dropped 0 bases and J dropped 9 bases, with 9 bases sitting between them. CDR1 is MNHEY and CDR2 is SMNVEV in the germline V gene (reference sequence). The CDR3 has 13 residues. This CDR3 is CASSLSGTLEQFF. Written as DNA, the CDR3 is TGTGCCAGCAGTTTATCCGGGACACTTGAGCAGTTCTTC.

This clonotype was seen a few times. The rearrangement joins TRBV7-6 to TRBJ2-2; a weak D match, TRBD1 (6 bases). CDR3 length: 15 amino acids. CDR1 SGHVS and CDR2 FNYEAQ come from the germline V gene. V lost 2 bases, J lost 7 bases, and 14 bases lay in between. CDR3 DNA: TGTGCCAGCAGCTTATACAGGGAACGAGGCGGGGAGCTGTTTTTT. It translates to CASSLYRERGGELFF.

This clonotype was detected once. The J gene is TRBJ1-2, the V gene TRBV18; D may be TRBD1 (6 bases). The V and J ends lost 4 bases and 10 bases respectively, with 16 bases between them. CDR3 length: 13 residues. In germline, CDR1 is KGHSH, CDR2 LQKENI. CDR3 nucleotides: TGTGCCAGCTCACTGGTGGAGCAGGGGTACTACACCTTC. Encoded protein: CASSLVEQGYYTF.

V gene TRBV9 combines with J gene TRBJ2-1, with TRBD2 matching over 16 bases. Trimming cost V 2 bases and J 5 bases; bases outside gene matches: 7. The CDR3 is made up of 18 amino acids. Germline CDR1 and CDR2: SGDLS and YYNGEE. DNA for the CDR3: TGTGCCAGCAGCGTTGGGACTAGCGGGGGGGCTACCCACAATGAGCAGTTCTTC. Protein sequence: CASSVGTSGGATHNEQFF.

This sequence joins TRBV27 and TRBJ2-1, with TRBD2 matching 8 bases. Germline V lookup: CDR1 MNHEY, CDR2 SMNVEV (reference sequence). The trim removed 6 bases at V and 5 bases at J, leaving 9 bases unmatched. The CDR3 loop spans 15 amino acids. The CDR3 bases are TGTGCCAGCAGCCTTTTCCTAGCGGGCGACAATGAGCAGTTCTTC. This codes for CASSLFLAGDNEQFF.

The J gene is TRBJ1-1, the V gene TRBV12-3 or TRBV12-4; 10 positions agree with TRBD1. With V trimmed by 7 bases and J by 6 bases, 11 bases remained unmatched. The CDR3 consists of 15 residues. CDR3 bases: TGTGCCAGCACTCGACAGGGGGCGCGAGGTCCTGAAGCTTTCTTT. Its translation is CASTRQGARGPEAFF.

This chain connects TRBV30 to TRBJ2-3; D remains unclear. There are 15 residues in the CDR3. V was shortened by 3 bases and J by 8 bases, with 21 bases between the two germline ends. CDR1 is GTSNPN, CDR2 SVGIG, per germline (reference sequence). CDR3 in amino acids: CAWSLNDPARSTQYF. The CDR3 DNA is TGTGCCTGGAGCCTTAATGACCCCGCGAGGAGTACGCAGTATTTT.

This clonotype was detected a few times. The V and J genes are TRBV6-2 or TRBV6-3 and TRBJ1-3; no definite D call. Trimming cost V 7 bases and J 0 bases, with 13 bases left between them. The CDR3 covers 15 residues. Germline assignment: CDR1 MNHEY and CDR2 SVGEGT. In DNA, the CDR3 is TGTGCCAGCAAACGGACGGCGAGCTCTGGAAACACCATATATTTT. The encoded protein is CASKRTASSGNTIYF.

The chain has TRBV5-1 and TRBJ2-5; 7 bases align to TRBD1. The CDR3 spans 13 residues. V gave up 4 bases and J gave up 4 bases; unmatched junction bases: 4. Germline V gene data show CDR1 as SGHRS and CDR2 as YFSETQ. The CDR3 here is CASSVGQVETQYF. For the CDR3, the DNA is TGCGCCAGCAGCGTCGGACAGGTAGAGACCCAGTACTTC.

This clonotype showed up just a few times. J is TRBJ2-5 and V is TRBV7-2; tentatively, D is TRBD1 (5 bases). Germline lookup yields CDR1 SGHTA and CDR2 FQGNSA. This CDR3 has 14 residues. V lost 1 base, J lost 4 bases, and 10 bases lay in between. CDR3 in DNA: TGTGCCAGCAGCTTAGGCTGGCAGGGAGAGACCCAGTACTTC. Its translation: CASSLGWQGETQYF. The full variable domain, its missing parts supplied by reference TRBV7-2 and TRBJ2-5, is GAGVSQSPSNKVTEKGKDVELRCDPISGHTALYWYRQSLGQGLEFLIYFQGNSAPDKSGLPSDRFSAERTGGSVSTLTIQRTQQEDSAVYLCASSLGWQGETQYFGPGTRLLVL.

The rearrangement links TRBV12-3 or TRBV12-4 to TRBJ1-2, with 11 nucleotides matching TRBD1. The CDR3 has 15 amino acids. Trimming at V came to 3 bases and at J to 4 bases, leaving 4 bases not matched to a gene. CDR3 DNA: TGTGCCAGCAGTTTCCCGGGACAGGGGGTCTATGGCTACACCTTC. Protein sequence: CASSFPGQGVYGYTF.

The chain couples TRBV7-6 to TRBJ1-3; no clear D. CDR3 size: 15 residues. With 3 bases removed from V and 0 bases from J, the gap between germline ends came to 9 bases. CDR1 is SGHVS, CDR2 FNYEAQ, per germline. CDR3 sequence: CASSLRVSSGNTIYF. CDR3 sequence (DNA): TGTGCCAGCAGCTTGAGGGTTAGCTCTGGAAACACCATATATTTT.

This clonotype showed up just a few times. The chain employs TRBV24-1 and TRBJ2-1, with D perhaps being TRBD1 or TRBD2 (5 bases each). Deletions cut 2 bases from V and 10 bases from J, with 14 bases between. This CDR3 has 14 residues. CDR1 is KGHDR, CDR2 SFDVKD, per germline. The CDR3 spells CATSDSTFWDEQFF. The CDR3 DNA follows: TGTGCCACCAGTGATTCTACCTTTTGGGACGAGCAGTTCTTC.

The chain is built from TRBV6-6 and TRBJ2-7, with 12 bases fitting TRBD1. Trimming cost V 5 bases and J 8 bases; bases outside gene matches: 7. CDR3 size: 14 residues. Germline V lookup: CDR1 MNHNY, CDR2 SVGAGI (reference sequence). As DNA, the CDR3 is TGTGCCAGCAGTCCCGGGACAGGGGGCGAGAAGCAGTACTTC. Encoded protein: CASSPGTGGEKQYF.

This chain uses TRBV4-1 with TRBJ2-7; 10 bases are a match to TRBD2. Germline CDR1 MGHRA, CDR2 YSYEKL. The length of the CDR3 is 15 residues. After removal of 3 bases from V and 4 bases from J, the junction contained 6 bases not matched to a gene. The DNA for the CDR3 is TGCGCCAGCAGCCAGGCTAGCGGGGGCTTTTACGAGCAGTACGTC. Translated, it gives CASSQASGGFYEQYV.

The table lists this clonotype with a few counts. V and J are TRBV9 and TRBJ1-2, with a weak D call TRBD1 (5 bases). Germline V CDR1 and CDR2: SGDLS, YYNGEE. V lost 0 bases and J 7 bases, leaving 13 bases between the germline ends. The CDR3 spans 14 residues. The CDR3, as DNA: TGTGCCAGCAGCGTAGAAACGGCAGGGAGTGGCTACACCTTC. This sequence encodes CASSVETAGSGYTF. Complete variable domain (other parts from reference TRBV9 and TRBJ1-2): DSGVTQTPKHLITATGQRVTLRCSPRSGDLSVYWYQQSLDQGLQFLIQYYNGEERAKGNILERFSAQQFPDLHSELNLSSLELGDSALYFCASSVETAGSGYTFGSGTRLTVV.

This clonotype has only a few counts. The chain joins TRBV5-1 to TRBJ2-1, with a tentative D call TRBD2 (5 bases). The CDR3 consists of 14 residues. Trimming cost V 2 bases and J 10 bases, with 16 bases left between them. Germline V gene sequence: CDR1 SGHRS, CDR2 YFSETQ. The CDR3 sequence is CASSLTGFTGEQFF. The CDR3 nucleotides are TGCGCCAGCAGCTTAACGGGCTTCACGGGGGAGCAGTTCTTC.

The rearrangement uses TRBV18 and TRBJ2-4; D possibly corresponds to TRBD1 (6 bases). Germline lookup yields CDR1 KGHSH and CDR2 LQKENI. Trimming stripped 2 bases from V and 2 bases from J, with 10 bases between. CDR3 length: 15 residues. This chain's CDR3 is CASSPEQGSKNIQYF. CDR3 coding DNA: TGTGCCAGCTCACCAGAACAGGGTTCCAAAAACATTCAGTACTTC.

The V gene is TRBV10-3, the J gene TRBJ1-4, with D tentatively TRBD1 (5 bases). The CDR3 is 13 amino acids. V was trimmed by 4 bases and J by 8 bases, leaving 11 bases between them. In germline, CDR1 is ENHRY, CDR2 SYGVKD. The CDR3 is CAISGSGDEKLFF. In DNA, the CDR3 is TGTGCCATCAGTGGTTCCGGGGACGAAAAACTGTTTTTT.

The chain couples TRBV28 to TRBJ2-7; TRBD1 matches at 10 bases. This CDR3 contains 15 residues. J was trimmed by 3 bases and V by 6 bases; bases with no gene match: 8. Germline V lookup: CDR1 MDHEN, CDR2 SYDVKM. In DNA form, the CDR3 reads TGTGCCAGCAGCCAGGGACAGGGGATTTTCTACGAGCAGTACGTC. Encoded protein: CASSQGQGIFYEQYV.

The chain is built from TRBV4-3 and TRBJ2-1; no firm D call. V lost 1 base to trimming and J lost 5 bases, with 15 bases between them. The CDR3 length is 16 residues. Germline lookup yields CDR1 LGHNA and CDR2 YSLEER. CDR3 sequence: CASSQGLAVLNNEQFF. The CDR3 nucleotides are TGCGCCAGCAGCCAAGGACTGGCGGTGCTTAACAATGAGCAGTTCTTC.

This clonotype has at least ten counts. The CDR3 here is CASSLSGGHDNEQFF. The CDR3 region has the DNA TGTGCCAGCTCGCTTAGCGGGGGCCACGACAATGAGCAGTTCTTC. V and J are TRBV18 and TRBJ2-1; 9 nucleotides align to TRBD2. The V gene's germline CDR1 is KGHSH and CDR2 LQKENI. V trimming: 6 bases; J trimming: 5 bases; junction bases outside the gene matches: 8. The CDR3 consists of 15 residues. Full variable domain (outside the CDR3, taken from reference TRBV18 and TRBJ2-1): NAGVMQNPRHLVRRRGQEARLRCSPMKGHSHVYWYRQLPEEGLKFMVYLQKENIIDESGMPKERFSAEFPKEGPSILRIQQVVRGDSAAYFCASSLSGGHDNEQFFGPGTRLTVL.

The table lists this clonotype with a few counts. The rearrangement links TRBV20-1 to TRBJ1-4; 7 bases match TRBD1. In germline, CDR1 is DFQATT, CDR2 SNEGSKA (reference sequence). The CDR3 contains 14 residues. With 5 bases clipped from V and 4 bases from J, the junction kept 7 bases outside the gene matches. CDR3 sequence: CSAVPGQLNEKLFF. CDR3 bases: TGCAGTGCTGTCCCGGGACAGCTTAATGAAAAACTGTTTTTT.

This clonotype has just a few counts. V gene TRBV6-2 or TRBV6-3 combines with J gene TRBJ2-3; D tentatively reads TRBD1 or TRBD2 (6 bases each). The CDR3 has 14 amino acids. The ends were cut back, 2 bases at V and 2 bases at J, with 8 bases in the middle. Germline loops: CDR1 MNHEY, CDR2 SVGEGT. The CDR3 bases are TGTGCCAGCAGTTACGGGGGGCACACAGATACGCAGTATTTT. It encodes CASSYGGHTDTQYF.

This chain uses TRBV19 with TRBJ1-1; the match to TRBD1 covers 10 bases. This CDR3 has 14 residues. Germline CDR1 reads LNHDA; CDR2 reads SQIVND (reference sequence). V gave up 10 bases and J gave up 6 bases; unmatched junction bases: 11. The CDR3 reads CATRPGTGAAEAFF. In DNA, the CDR3 is TGTGCCACTCGTCCCGGGACAGGGGCGGCTGAAGCTTTCTTT.

This clonotype was detected many times. The rearrangement joins TRBV6-4 to TRBJ2-2; perhaps TRBD1 as D (5 bases). CDR1 and CDR2 (germline): MRHNA, SNTAGT. Trimming removed 3 bases at V and 3 bases at J, with 5 bases between. This CDR3 is built from 13 residues. The CDR3: CASSEGDTGELFF. The CDR3 bases are TGTGCCAGCAGTGAAGGGGACACCGGGGAGCTGTTTTTT.

The V gene is TRBV15, the J gene TRBJ1-2; no firm D call. The CDR3 contains 14 residues. Germline V CDR1 and CDR2: LNHNV, YYDKDF (reference sequence). The V end was cut by 5 bases, the J end by 5 bases, with 15 bases between. The CDR3 spells CATSRAGQTYGYTF. The CDR3 bases are TGTGCCACCAGCCGAGCCGGTCAAACGTATGGCTACACCTTC.

V gene TRBV2 combines with J gene TRBJ2-2, with 12 positions matching TRBD2. Germline V gene data show CDR1 as SNHLY and CDR2 as FYNNEI. V shed 5 bases and J 7 bases; nucleotides not matched to a gene: 8. CDR3 length: 16 residues. CDR3 nucleotide sequence: TGTGCCAGCAGTACTCGACTAGCGGGGGTCCTCGGGGAGCTGTTTTTT. The encoded protein is CASSTRLAGVLGELFF.